The next 5 T cell receptor beta chains were all read from a single sample in a study of cytomegalovirus exposure and HLA in healthy donors. The PCR made use of 60 Vbeta and 13 Jbeta primers. Some clones are missing from TCRdb's copy, which holds only in-frame ones; the method was immunoSEQ multiplex PCR. The profile shows some 100,000 clones, around three quarters of them singletons. The sequenced material came from PBMCs. The receptors here all came from a female donor in good health and CMV-seropositive.

The chain couples TRBV19 to TRBJ2-6; no reliable D call. Germline V CDR1 and CDR2: LNHDA, SQIVND (reference sequence). This CDR3 has 18 amino acids. V was trimmed by 1 base and J by 0 bases, leaving 13 bases between them. CDR3 DNA sequence: TGTGCCAGTAGTATAGGCCCCAGCGACCCCTCTGGGGCCAACGTCCTGACTTTC. Its translation: CASSIGPSDPSGANVLTF.

This chain links TRBV5-1 with TRBJ2-1; 14 nucleotides agree with TRBD2. The CDR3 length is 16 residues. Unmatched junction bases numbered 4, after V lost 0 bases and J lost 8 bases. Germline V lookup: CDR1 SGHRS, CDR2 YFSETQ. Written as DNA, the CDR3 is TGCGCCAGCAGCTTGGTTGGGACTAGCGGGAGAGATGAGCAGTTCTTC. It yields the protein CASSLVGTSGRDEQFF.

V is TRBV21-1 and J is TRBJ2-1; TRBD2 reflects the table's D call only, with no check against the DNA. TRBV21-1 is noted as a pseudogene. CDR3 length: 16 amino acids. CDR3: CASCPSGESTYNEQFF. As DNA, the CDR3 is TGTGCCAGTTGTCCTAGCGGGGAGTCCACCTACAATGAGCAGTTCTTC.

This chain uses TRBV7-2 with TRBJ2-3; D uncertain. There are 17 residues in the CDR3. The V gene lost 3 bases and the J gene lost 0 bases, with 16 bases spanning the gap. Germline CDR1 and CDR2: SGHTA and FQGNSA. In DNA, the CDR3 is TGTGCCAGCAGCTTCGTTGCGGCCCTAGGAAGCACAGATACGCAGTATTTT. As protein: CASSFVAALGSTDTQYF.

The chain uses TRBV5-1 and TRBJ2-2; the D is unclear. The ends were cut back, 4 bases at V and 11 bases at J, with 15 bases in the middle. This CDR3 region has 13 residues. CDR1 SGHRS and CDR2 YFSETQ come from the germline V gene. The CDR3: CASSNPGDSELFF. The CDR3 region has the DNA TGCGCCAGCAGCAACCCCGGTGACTCCGAGCTGTTTTTT.